This TCR beta chain is from a study of blood T cells in healthy people across ages. Worth noting for this clonotype: Sequence at one end of the junction differs from germline and may be a read error.

For the second PCR, which ran for roughly 7 to 11 cycles, a sample-barcoded 5' primer and a J-beta primer mix were used. TCRdb recomputed calls from the 5' RACE reads with MiXCR, one row per CDR3 protein. The sample includes around 400,000 distinct CDR3 sequences, 52% seen only once; the top ten take under 60%. Per germline, CDR1 MDHEN and CDR2 SYDVKM. The CDR3 runs 13 residues. The sequence was obtained from a man aged 55 to 70 in good health. V and J are TRBV28 and TRBJ2-6; D unclear. The source material was blood. CDR3 amino acids: CTSSQKGANVLTF. CDR3 coding DNA: TGTACCAGCAGCCAGAAGGGGGCCAACGTCCTGACTTTC. Based on the CDR3 plus reference TRBV28 and TRBJ2-6, the full variable domain is DVKVTQSSRYLVKRTGEKVFLECVQDMDHENMFWYRQDPGLGLRLIYFSYDVKMKEKGDIPEGYSVSREKKERFSLILESASTNQTSMYLCTSSQKGANVLTFGAGSRLTVL.